This passage covers 9 T cell receptor beta chains from one sample sequenced in a study of blood T cell repertoires in COVID-19. Sequencing used immunoSEQ multiplex PCR; TCRdb keeps in-frame clones, though not all of them. The data hold roughly 55,000 clones, with roughly four fifths observed a single time. Sequenced sample: peripheral blood. These receptors all stem from a human donor in a cohort sampled during active COVID-19.

This sequence joins TRBV9 and TRBJ1-1; TRBD1 is a possible D gene (6 bases). This CDR3 contains 15 residues. CDR1 and CDR2 from the germline V gene are SGDLS and YYNGEE. Trimming cost V 2 bases and J 1 base, with 12 bases left between them. The CDR3 sequence: CASSVTTGKNTEAFF. The CDR3 nucleotides are TGTGCCAGCAGCGTCACTACAGGGAAGAACACTGAAGCTTTCTTT.

The rearrangement joins TRBV14 to TRBJ2-1, with D perhaps TRBD1 (5 bases). CDR1 is SGHDN and CDR2 is FVKESK in the germline V gene. The V and J ends lost 5 bases and 2 bases respectively, with 13 bases between them. This CDR3 contains 15 residues. CDR3 protein: CASSSRTLTYNEQFF. The DNA for the CDR3 is TGTGCCAGCAGCTCCCGGACACTAACCTACAATGAGCAGTTCTTC.

This rearrangement joins TRBV30 to TRBJ1-5; D possibly corresponds to TRBD1 (5 bases). V was shortened by 0 bases and J by 5 bases, with 11 bases between the two germline ends. The CDR3 consists of 14 residues. Germline V gene sequence: CDR1 GTSNPN, CDR2 SVGIG (reference sequence). The CDR3 DNA reads as TGTGCCTGGAGTGTACGGGGGACTGATCAGCCCCAGCATTTT. It codes for CAWSVRGTDQPQHF. The full variable domain, with the rest looked up from reference TRBV30 and TRBJ1-5, is SQTIHQWPATLVQPVGSPLSLECTVEGTSNPNLYWYRQAAGRGLQLLFYSVGIGQISSEVPQNLSASRPQDRQFILSSKKLLLSDSGFYLCAWSVRGTDQPQHFGDGTRLSIL.

V is TRBV6-2 or TRBV6-3 and J is TRBJ2-2, with D hard to call. Germline CDR1 is MNHEY and CDR2 is SVGEGT. There are 16 residues in the CDR3. V shed 0 bases and J shed 0 bases, with 8 bases lying between them. The CDR3 sequence is CASSYSLTANTGELFF. The CDR3 DNA reads as TGTGCCAGCAGTTACTCGTTGACTGCGAACACCGGGGAGCTGTTTTTT.

The chain employs TRBV4-2 and TRBJ2-1; possibly TRBD2 for D (6 bases). The CDR3 is 16 residues long. Deletions cut 0 bases from V and 5 bases from J, with 14 bases between. Germline values: CDR1 LGHNA, CDR2 YNFKEQ. The CDR3 DNA reads as TGTGCCAGCAGCCAAGAATCGAAGCGGGCTAACAATGAGCAGTTCTTC. It codes for CASSQESKRANNEQFF.

V and J are TRBV20-1 and TRBJ2-7; D is ambiguous. Trimming stripped 7 bases from V and 6 bases from J, with 13 bases between. Per germline, CDR1 DFQATT and CDR2 SNEGSKA (reference sequence). The CDR3 extends over 11 amino acids. The CDR3, as DNA: TGCAGTGGCCAGCCGGCTAGCGAGCAGTACTTC. Its protein product is CSGQPASEQYF.

This clone was recorded once. The gene calls are TRBV6-5 and TRBJ2-5; the D gene is possibly TRBD1 (6 bases). The DNA end is more similar to TRBJ2-7, so the J call may be wrong. CDR3 length: 14 residues. The germline V gene encodes CDR1 MNHEY and CDR2 SVGAGI. CDR3 DNA sequence: TGTGCCAGCAGGACCATCGGACAGAGCTACGAGCAGTACTTC. Its translation: CASRTIGQSYEQYF.

V usage is TRBV5-1 and J usage is TRBJ2-5; weak D call: TRBD1 (5 bases). Germline assignment: CDR1 SGHRS and CDR2 YFSETQ. The CDR3 is 15 amino acids. V was pared by 1 base and J by 0 bases, with 10 bases between. The CDR3 DNA follows: TGCGCCAGCAGCTTGCCGTCAGGGAACCAAGAGACCCAGTACTTC. It codes for CASSLPSGNQETQYF.

This CDR3 is CASRTGHRNTEAFF. In DNA form, the CDR3 reads TGTGCCAGCAGAACGGGACACAGGAACACTGAAGCTTTCTTT. The gene calls are TRBV6-4 and TRBJ1-1, with D possibly TRBD1 on 6 matching bases. The CDR3 is 14 amino acids. Trimming shortened V by 6 bases and J by 1 base, and 12 bases separated the two germline ends. Looked up from germline, CDR1 is MRHNA and CDR2 is SNTAGT.